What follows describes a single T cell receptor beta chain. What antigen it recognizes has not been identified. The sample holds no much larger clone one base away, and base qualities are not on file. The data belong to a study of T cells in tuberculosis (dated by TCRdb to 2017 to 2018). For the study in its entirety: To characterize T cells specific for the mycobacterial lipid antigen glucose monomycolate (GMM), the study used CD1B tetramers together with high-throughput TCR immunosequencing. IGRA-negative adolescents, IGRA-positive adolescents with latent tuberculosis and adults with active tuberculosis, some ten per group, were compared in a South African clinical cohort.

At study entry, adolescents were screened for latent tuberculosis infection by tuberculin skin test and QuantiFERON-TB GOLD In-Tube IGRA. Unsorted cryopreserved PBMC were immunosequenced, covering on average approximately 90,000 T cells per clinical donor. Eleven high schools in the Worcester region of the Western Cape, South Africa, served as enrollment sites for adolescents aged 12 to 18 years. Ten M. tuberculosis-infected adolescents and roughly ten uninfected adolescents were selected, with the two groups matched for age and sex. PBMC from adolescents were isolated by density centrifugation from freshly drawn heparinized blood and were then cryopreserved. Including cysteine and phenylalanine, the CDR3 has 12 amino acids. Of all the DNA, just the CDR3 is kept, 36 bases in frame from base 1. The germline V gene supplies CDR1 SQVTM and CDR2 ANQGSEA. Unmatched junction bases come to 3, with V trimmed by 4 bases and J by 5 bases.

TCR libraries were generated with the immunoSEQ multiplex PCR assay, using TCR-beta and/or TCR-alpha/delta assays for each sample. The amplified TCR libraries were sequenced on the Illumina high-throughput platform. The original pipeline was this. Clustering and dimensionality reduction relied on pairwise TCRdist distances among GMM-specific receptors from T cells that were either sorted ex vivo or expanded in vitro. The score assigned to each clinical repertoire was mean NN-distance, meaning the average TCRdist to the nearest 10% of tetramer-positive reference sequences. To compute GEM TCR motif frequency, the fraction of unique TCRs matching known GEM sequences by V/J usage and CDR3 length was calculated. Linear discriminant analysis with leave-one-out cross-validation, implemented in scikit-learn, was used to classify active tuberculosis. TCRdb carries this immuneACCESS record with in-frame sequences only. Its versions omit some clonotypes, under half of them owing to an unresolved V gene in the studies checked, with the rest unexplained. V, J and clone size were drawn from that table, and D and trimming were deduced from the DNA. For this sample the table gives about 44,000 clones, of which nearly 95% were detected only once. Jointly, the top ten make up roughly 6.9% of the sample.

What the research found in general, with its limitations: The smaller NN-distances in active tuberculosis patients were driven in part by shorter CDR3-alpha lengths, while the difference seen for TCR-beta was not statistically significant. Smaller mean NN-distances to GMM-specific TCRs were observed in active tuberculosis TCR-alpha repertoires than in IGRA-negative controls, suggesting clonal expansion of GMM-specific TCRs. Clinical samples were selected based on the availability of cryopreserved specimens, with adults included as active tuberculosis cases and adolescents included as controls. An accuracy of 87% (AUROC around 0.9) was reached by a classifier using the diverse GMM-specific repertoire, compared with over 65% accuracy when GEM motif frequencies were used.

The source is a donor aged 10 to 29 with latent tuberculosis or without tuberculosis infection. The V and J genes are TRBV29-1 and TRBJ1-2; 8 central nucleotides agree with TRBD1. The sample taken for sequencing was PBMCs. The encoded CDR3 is CSVVTGEYGYTF. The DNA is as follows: TGCAGCGTTGTGACAGGGGAATATGGCTACACCTTC.